This T cell receptor beta chain was profiled in a study of blood T cell repertoires in COVID-19. The CDR3 sequence is 20 residues long. V shed 1 base and J 4 bases; nucleotides not matched to a gene: 12. Germline V lookup: CDR1 LNHDA, CDR2 SQIVND (reference sequence). Two negative PCRs, clearance, or symptom resolution characterized the recovered Cohort 3 donors. Authors' methods: Estimation of nucleated cell counts was performed using reference gene primer amplification. This table comes from immunoSEQ multiplex PCR, and its TCRdb copy is limited to in-frame clones, with some not included. That table furnishes V, J and clone size, whereas the DNA furnished D and trimming. The sample holds fewer than 350,000 clones, 87% seen once.

The receptor's source is a woman in her thirties or forties who had recovered from COVID-19. The sample taken for sequencing was PBMCs or T cells enriched from blood (not recorded which). J is TRBJ2-1 and V is TRBV19; 14 nucleotides align to TRBD2. CDR3 nucleotides: TGTGCCAGTAGTATAGTCGGACTAGCGGGAGGCAGGGCTGAATACAATGAGCAGTTCTTC. Translating gives CASSIVGLAGGRAEYNEQFF.